Following are 4 T cell receptor beta chains from one sample sequenced in a study of blood T cell repertoires in COVID-19. TCRdb keeps only in-frame clones here, not all; method: immunoSEQ multiplex PCR. Of roughly 49,000 clones listed, over 90% were seen once; the top ten hold around 1%. The sample consisted of peripheral blood. The origin of the receptors is a man aged 55 to 70 with COVID-19, enrolled during active disease.

V is TRBV6-6 and J is TRBJ2-7; D possibly corresponds to TRBD1 (6 bases). The germline V gene has CDR1 MNHNY and CDR2 SVGAGI (reference sequence). V dropped 5 bases and J dropped 5 bases, with 16 bases sitting between them. This CDR3 has 14 residues. The CDR3 nucleotides are TGTGCCAGCAGTACACACCGGGACAAAGACGAGCAGTACTTC. This codes for CASSTHRDKDEQYF.

The chain carries TRBV29-1 and TRBJ1-5; TRBD1 agrees at 12 bases. The CDR3 covers 14 residues. Trimming removed 5 bases from V and 5 bases from J; junction bases left unmatched: 4. In germline, CDR1 is SQVTM, CDR2 ANQGSEA. The CDR3 bases are TGCAGCGTTCAGGGACAGGGGGCGGATCAGCCCCAGCATTTT. Its translation is CSVQGQGADQPQHF.

The gene calls are TRBV4-1 and TRBJ1-6, with 12 nucleotides matching TRBD1. After removal of 7 bases from V and 9 bases from J, the junction contained 10 bases not matched to a gene. CDR3 length equals 16 residues. Per the germline V gene, CDR1 is MGHRA and CDR2 is YSYEKL. The CDR3 DNA sequence: TGCGCCAGCACTTCAAGGATGGGACAGGGGGCTTCACCCCTCCACTTT. As protein: CASTSRMGQGASPLHF.

The CDR3 DNA sequence: TGTGCCAGCAGGCGGGAGACAAGCAATCAGCCCCAGCATTTT. It is translated as CASRRETSNQPQHF. The chain combines TRBV2 with TRBJ1-5; D is undetermined. Between the trimmed V and J ends, which lost 6 bases and 1 base, there was a span of 10 bases. Germline loops: CDR1 SNHLY, CDR2 FYNNEI. The CDR3 is 14 amino acids.